This record covers a single TCR beta chain. The target antigen is unknown. The sample comes from a study of siplizumab effects on memory and regulatory T cells. Notes on the study in general: Significantly reduced by siplizumab was the cumulative frequency of alloreactive sequences, namely those traceable to unstimulated CD4+ memory cells. Versus more than 25% in controls, the mappable alloreactive CD4+ clones averaged roughly 70% Treg-derived with siplizumab. Memory T cells appeared less diverse than naive cells, which seemed to contribute substantially to alloresponse.

Germline values: CDR1 LNHDA, CDR2 SQIVND (reference sequence). This CDR3 is built from 16 residues. V lost 4 bases and J 2 bases, leaving 16 bases between the germline ends. The protocol was immunoSEQ multiplex PCR, while the TCRdb copy is restricted to in-frame clones and leaves out a portion. This table holds about 100,000 clones, about 90% found once. This receptor was taken from a human donor in good health. The chain has TRBV19 and TRBJ2-3; D unclear. The sequenced sample was Tregs sorted from blood. The CDR3 nucleotides are TGTGCCAGTAGTAGGCTTCCCGAACCTTCCACAGATACGCAGTATTTT. Amino acids: CASSRLPEPSTDTQYF.